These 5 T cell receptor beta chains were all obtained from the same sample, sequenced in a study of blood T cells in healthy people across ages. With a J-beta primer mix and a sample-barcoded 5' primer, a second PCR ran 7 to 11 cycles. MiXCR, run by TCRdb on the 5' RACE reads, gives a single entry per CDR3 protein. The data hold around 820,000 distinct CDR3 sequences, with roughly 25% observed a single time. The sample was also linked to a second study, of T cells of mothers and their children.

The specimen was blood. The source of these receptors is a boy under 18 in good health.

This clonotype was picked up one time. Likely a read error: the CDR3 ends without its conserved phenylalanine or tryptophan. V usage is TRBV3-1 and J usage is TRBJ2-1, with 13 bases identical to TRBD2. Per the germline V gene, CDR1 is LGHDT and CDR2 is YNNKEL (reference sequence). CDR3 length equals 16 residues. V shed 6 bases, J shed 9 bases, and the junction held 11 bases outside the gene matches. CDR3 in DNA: TGTGCCAGCAGTAGGGGGACTAGCGGGATAACGCTTGAGCAGTTCCTC. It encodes CASSRGTSGITLEQFL.

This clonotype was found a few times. CDR3 residues: CASSLREDQPQHF. In DNA, the CDR3 is TGTGCCAGCAGCTTACGGGAAGATCAGCCCCAGCATTTT. The chain recombines TRBV11-2 with TRBJ1-5; no definite D call. V was pared by 2 bases and J by 5 bases, with 7 bases between. The CDR3 runs to 13 residues. From germline, CDR1 is SGHAT and CDR2 FQNNGV.

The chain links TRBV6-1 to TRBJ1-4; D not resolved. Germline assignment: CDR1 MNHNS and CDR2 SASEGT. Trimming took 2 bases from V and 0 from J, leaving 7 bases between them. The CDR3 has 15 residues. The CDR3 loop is CASSEIGATNEKLFF. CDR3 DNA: TGTGCCAGCAGTGAAATTGGTGCAACTAATGAAAAACTGTTTTTT.

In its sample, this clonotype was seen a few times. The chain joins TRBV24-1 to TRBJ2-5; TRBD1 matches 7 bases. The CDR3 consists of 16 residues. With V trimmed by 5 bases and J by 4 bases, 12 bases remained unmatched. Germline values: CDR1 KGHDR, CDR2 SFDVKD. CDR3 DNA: TGTGCCACCAGTGCCCACGAAGACAGGGCAGGAGAGACCCAGTACTTC. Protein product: CATSAHEDRAGETQYF.

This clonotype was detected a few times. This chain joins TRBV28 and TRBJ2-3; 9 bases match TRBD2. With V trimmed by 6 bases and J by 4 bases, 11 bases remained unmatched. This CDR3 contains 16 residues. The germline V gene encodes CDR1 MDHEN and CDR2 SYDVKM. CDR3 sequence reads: CASRGSSGSRPDTQYF. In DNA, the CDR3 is TGTGCCAGCAGGGGAAGTAGCGGGAGCCGGCCAGATACGCAGTATTTT.